This T cell receptor (beta chain) was recorded in a study of blood T cell repertoires in COVID-19. Study-wide context: Italy, Spain and the United States were the sources of the convalescent and acute COVID-19 samples. T cells, B-cell-depleted T cells, or PBMCs supplied cDNA or gDNA.

In the source study's methods: Amplification of reference gene primers provided the estimated nucleated cell counts. Assay used: immunoSEQ multiplex PCR; TCRdb lists only in-frame clones, some missing. V and J calls and clone size are as listed in that table; D and trimming were resolved from the DNA. Of around 30,000 clones in the sample, 90% were seen once. Germline V gene sequence: CDR1 SGHRS, CDR2 YFSETQ. Trimming pared 0 bases from V and 0 bases from J, leaving 6 bases between. This CDR3 is 14 amino acids long. The TCR comes from a man aged 55 to 70 with active COVID-19. The sequencing input was peripheral blood. The V gene is TRBV5-1, the J gene TRBJ2-5; D is uncertain. In DNA, the CDR3 is TGCGCCAGCAGCTTGGGGAGACACCAAGAGACCCAGTACTTC. This sequence encodes CASSLGRHQETQYF.